The entry that follows covers one T cell receptor beta chain sequence. As handled by the study authors: From reference gene primer amplification, estimates of nucleated cell counts were derived. Produced via immunoSEQ multiplex PCR; TCRdb's table is partial and in-frame only. Clonal size and the V and J genes are those of that table, whereas D and trimming came from the DNA. The table includes about 220,000 clones, around 84% detected once. This sample was included in a study of blood T cell repertoires in COVID-19. Study context: Some COVID-19 samples were acute and others convalescent; all came from the United States, Italy and Spain. T cells, B-cell-depleted T cells, or PBMCs provided the cDNA or gDNA that served as material.

This CDR3 is built from 18 residues. Germline CDR1 is MGHDK and CDR2 is SYGVNS. With 3 bases clipped from V and 2 bases from J, the junction kept 11 bases outside the gene matches. The chain joins TRBV25-1 to TRBJ1-2; 11 bases line up with TRBD1. The sequenced sample consisted of peripheral blood. This TCR came from a man in his forties or fifties with active or convalescent COVID-19. Here the CDR3 DNA reads TGTGCCAGCAGTGACCCTAGGACAGGGGGCGCGGGCAACTATGGCTACACCTTC. It encodes CASSDPRTGGAGNYGYTF.